The 27 T cell receptor beta chains presented below share a single source sample, sequenced in a study of T cell responses to AZD1222 COVID-19 vaccine. TCRdb keeps only in-frame clones here, not all; method: immunoSEQ multiplex PCR. Of about 150,000 clones listed, roughly nine tenths are singletons. Source: peripheral blood, taken on day 0 of AZD1222 vaccination. The source is an adult in good health.

This clone showed up just once. The chain couples TRBV7-6 to TRBJ1-3; the match to TRBD1 covers 7 bases. The CDR3 extends over 16 amino acids. With 1 base clipped from V and 4 bases from J, the junction kept 7 bases outside the gene matches. Germline V gene data show CDR1 as SGHVS and CDR2 as FNYEAQ. The CDR3 here is CASSLGGGGSGNTIYF. The CDR3 nucleotides are TGTGCCAGCAGCTTAGGGGGAGGGGGCAGCGGAAACACCATATATTTT.

The rearrangement links TRBV10-3 to TRBJ2-2, with D perhaps TRBD1 (6 bases). Germline V gives CDR1 ENHRY, CDR2 SYGVKD. V was trimmed by 5 bases and J by 2 bases, leaving 12 bases between them. The CDR3 covers 15 residues. The CDR3 spells CAISIDRPNTGELFF. CDR3 sequence (DNA): TGTGCCATCAGTATAGACAGGCCTAACACCGGGGAGCTGTTTTTT.

This chain connects TRBV4-1 to TRBJ2-5, with 13 positions matching TRBD2. V was clipped by 4 bases and J by 2 bases; unmatched bases: 4. Germline V gene lookup returns CDR1 MGHRA and CDR2 YSYEKL. This CDR3 comprises 16 residues. The CDR3 here is CASSLRTSGGQETQYF. Here the CDR3 DNA reads TGCGCCAGCAGCCTCCGGACTAGCGGGGGACAAGAGACCCAGTACTTC.

CDR3 loop: CASSFLAGLTPDTQYF. CDR3 sequence (DNA): TGTGCCAGCAGCTTTTTAGCGGGGCTAACCCCGGATACGCAGTATTTT. The rearrangement joins TRBV7-2 to TRBJ2-3; 8 positions agree with TRBD2. Germline V gives CDR1 SGHTA, CDR2 FQGNSA. This CDR3 region has 16 residues. V shed 3 bases and J 6 bases; nucleotides not matched to a gene: 11. Combining the CDR3 with reference TRBV7-2 and TRBJ2-3 gives the whole variable domain GAGVSQSPSNKVTEKGKDVELRCDPISGHTALYWYRQSLGQGLEFLIYFQGNSAPDKSGLPSDRFSAERTGGSVSTLTIQRTQQEDSAVYLCASSFLAGLTPDTQYFGPGTRLTVL.

V is TRBV7-9 and J is TRBJ1-4, with 9 bases that match TRBD1. The ends lost 5 bases at V and 4 bases at J; junction bases unmatched: 5. The CDR3 is made up of 15 amino acids. Germline CDR1 SEHNR, CDR2 FQNEAQ (reference sequence). The CDR3 DNA follows: TGTGCCAGCAGCCCGGACAGGGGTATTAATGAAAAACTGTTTTTT. Translated: CASSPDRGINEKLFF. The whole variable domain, remainder taken from reference TRBV7-9 and TRBJ1-4, is DTGVSQNPRHKITKRGQNVTFRCDPISEHNRLYWYRQTLGQGPEFLTYFQNEAQLEKSRLLSDRFSAERPKGSFSTLEIQRTEQGDSAMYLCASSPDRGINEKLFFGSGTQLSVL.

The genes are TRBV19 and TRBJ2-3; the D gene is possibly TRBD2 (5 bases). This CDR3 comprises 13 residues. The V end was cut by 7 bases, the J end by 6 bases, with 14 bases between. The germline V gene encodes CDR1 LNHDA and CDR2 SQIVND (reference sequence). The CDR3, as DNA: TGTGCCAGTAAACCCCTAGCTGCCGATACGCAGTATTTT. Its translation is CASKPLAADTQYF.

For this clone: This same CDR3 is encoded by further DNA sequences in the sample. CDR3 loop: CASSLGGEQYF. The CDR3 DNA reads TGTGCCAGCAGTCTGGGTGGTGAGCAGTACTTC. This sequence joins TRBV12-3 or TRBV12-4 and TRBJ2-7; no firm D call. The CDR3 is 11 residues long. Trimming shortened V by 5 bases and J by 7 bases, and 9 bases separated the two germline ends.

The chain carries TRBV15 and TRBJ1-3; D gene uncertain. V shed 5 bases and J shed 4 bases, with 15 bases lying between them. CDR1 and CDR2 from the germline V gene are LNHNV and YYDKDF (reference sequence). The CDR3 has 15 residues. The DNA of the CDR3 is TGTGCCACCAGCGCCTCTTCGATACTGGGAAACACCATATATTTT. Its translation is CATSASSILGNTIYF.

This clone has just one count. The V and J genes are TRBV4-3 and TRBJ1-3, with a tentative D call TRBD1 (5 bases). Trimming cost V 2 bases and J 3 bases, with 11 bases left between them. This CDR3 contains 15 residues. Germline V CDR1 and CDR2: LGHNA, YSLEER. CDR3 protein: CASSQTRGVGNTIYF. CDR3 nucleotide sequence: TGCGCCAGCAGCCAAACGAGGGGAGTTGGAAACACCATATATTTT.

The rearrangement links TRBV10-3 to TRBJ2-7; 7 bases agree with TRBD2. Looked up from germline, CDR1 is ENHRY and CDR2 is SYGVKD. V shed 6 bases and J 0 bases; nucleotides not matched to a gene: 8. This CDR3 is built from 15 residues. In DNA form, the CDR3 reads TGTGCCATCAGCCGGAGCGGGGAAAGCTCCTACGAGCAGTACTTC. Residues: CAISRSGESSYEQYF.

As DNA, the CDR3 is TGTGCCAGCAGCTTAGGACGGGGGTCCTACGAGCAGTACTTC. It specifies CASSLGRGSYEQYF. This chain joins TRBV11-3 and TRBJ2-7, with D perhaps TRBD2 (6 bases). CDR3 length: 14 residues. V was trimmed by 1 base and J by 1 base, leaving 8 bases between them. Germline V gives CDR1 SGHNT, CDR2 YENEEA.

This chain joins TRBV2 and TRBJ1-4, with D perhaps TRBD1 (5 bases). V lost 8 bases, J lost 7 bases, and 14 bases lay in between. The CDR3 loop spans 13 amino acids. Germline lookup yields CDR1 SNHLY and CDR2 FYNNEI. The CDR3 is CASLGGLGEKLFF. The DNA for the CDR3 is TGTGCCAGCCTCGGGGGTTTGGGTGAAAAACTGTTTTTT.

This clone was seen just once. The chain combines TRBV12-5 with TRBJ2-5, with 10 bases that match TRBD1. The CDR3 is 17 residues long. CDR1 is LGHNT, CDR2 FRNRAP, per germline. The ends lost 5 bases at V and 0 bases at J; junction bases unmatched: 9. The CDR3 nucleotides are TGTGCTAGTGGTACGGGACAGGGGCAATCGTACCAAGAGACCCAGTACTTC. Encoded protein: CASGTGQGQSYQETQYF.

The chain combines TRBV4-2 with TRBJ2-3, with TRBD2 matching over 11 bases. This CDR3 spans 18 amino acids. The ends lost 1 base at V and 5 bases at J; junction bases unmatched: 11. Germline V CDR1 and CDR2: LGHNA, YNFKEQ. The CDR3 sequence is CASSQGVGGTSGRDTQYF. The CDR3 DNA sequence: TGTGCCAGCAGCCAAGGAGTTGGTGGGACTAGCGGCAGAGATACGCAGTATTTT.

The V and J genes are TRBV14 and TRBJ2-7; D gene ambiguous. Germline lookup yields CDR1 SGHDN and CDR2 FVKESK. The CDR3 covers 13 residues. Trimming stripped 1 base from V and 5 bases from J, with 9 bases between. The CDR3 loop is CASSQGSQNEQYF. The CDR3 nucleotides read TGTGCCAGCAGCCAAGGTAGTCAGAACGAGCAGTACTTC.

The chain recombines TRBV7-2 with TRBJ2-1, with D tentatively TRBD1 (6 bases). The V and J ends lost 4 bases and 9 bases respectively, with 19 bases between them. Per the germline V gene, CDR1 is SGHTA and CDR2 is FQGNSA. The CDR3 has 15 residues. CDR3 protein: CASSSQVGGRGEQFF. The CDR3 bases are TGTGCCAGCAGCTCCCAGGTAGGGGGAAGAGGTGAGCAGTTCTTC.

The J gene is TRBJ2-2, the V gene TRBV5-4; D is uncertain. Trimming cost V 0 bases and J 4 bases, with 7 bases left between them. Germline CDR1 SGHNT, CDR2 YYREEE (reference sequence). The CDR3 contains 14 residues. The CDR3 DNA reads as TGTGCCAGCAGCTTGGAGACGTTCACCGGGGAGCTGTTTTTT. It specifies CASSLETFTGELFF.

The chain links TRBV6-5 to TRBJ1-5; TRBD1 matches 11 bases. V was pared by 4 bases and J by 6 bases, with 5 bases of the junction left unmatched. The CDR3 sequence is 15 residues long. Germline CDR1 reads MNHEY; CDR2 reads SVGAGI. The DNA of the CDR3 is TGTGCCAGCAGTTTTGGGACAGGGGGTTCTCAGCCCCAGCATTTT. The encoded protein is CASSFGTGGSQPQHF.

This chain links TRBV6-2 or TRBV6-3 with TRBJ1-4; D not resolved. This CDR3 has 12 amino acids. V shed 6 bases and J shed 8 bases, with 10 bases lying between them. Germline CDR1 is MNHEY and CDR2 is SVGEGT. CDR3 amino acids: CASSEKREKLFF. The CDR3 DNA follows: TGTGCCAGCAGCGAAAAGAGGGAAAAACTGTTTTTT.

The V call is TRBV9, the J call TRBJ1-4; D not certain. This CDR3 has 13 amino acids. V was pared by 0 bases and J by 5 bases, with 5 bases between. The V gene's germline CDR1 is SGDLS and CDR2 YYNGEE. The CDR3: CASSVELNEKLFF. CDR3 coding DNA: TGTGCCAGCAGCGTAGAACTGAATGAAAAACTGTTTTTT.

V gene TRBV11-2 combines with J gene TRBJ2-1, with TRBD2 matching over 8 bases. V lost 4 bases to trimming and J lost 0 bases; unmatched junction nucleotides: 8. CDR3 length equals 17 residues. CDR1 is SGHAT and CDR2 is FQNNGV in the germline V gene. CDR3 DNA sequence: TGTGCCAGCAGCTCCTCCCTCAGCGGGGGCTCCTACAATGAGCAGTTCTTC. This codes for CASSSSLSGGSYNEQFF. The whole variable domain, remainder taken from reference TRBV11-2 and TRBJ2-1, is EAGVAQSPRYKIIEKRQSVAFWCNPISGHATLYWYQQILGQGPKLLIQFQNNGVVDDSQLPKDRFSAERLKGVDSTLKIQPAKLEDSAVYLCASSSSLSGGSYNEQFFGPGTRLTVL.

This rearrangement joins TRBV5-1 to TRBJ1-3; 7 bases are shared with TRBD1. This CDR3 is 15 amino acids long. Germline CDR1 is SGHRS and CDR2 is YFSETQ. Trimming cost V 6 bases and J 0 bases; bases outside gene matches: 6. This CDR3 is CASTQGQNSGNTIYF. DNA for the CDR3: TGCGCCAGCACCCAGGGACAGAACTCTGGAAACACCATATATTTT. Variable domain in full (rest from reference TRBV5-1 and TRBJ1-3): KAGVTQTPRYLIKTRGQQVTLSCSPISGHRSVSWYQQTPGQGLQFLFEYFSETQRNKGNFPGRFSGRQFSNSRSEMNVSTLELGDSALYLCASTQGQNSGNTIYFGEGSWLTVV.

The J gene is TRBJ1-1, the V gene TRBV5-4; D not resolved. CDR1 is SGHNT and CDR2 is YYREEE in the germline V gene (reference sequence). V was shortened by 1 base and J by 14 bases, with 15 bases between the two germline ends. The CDR3 is 12 residues long. CDR3 amino acids: CASSLNSQQPFF. In DNA form, the CDR3 reads TGTGCCAGCAGCTTGAACAGCCAACAGCCATTCTTT.

V is TRBV28 and J is TRBJ2-2; either TRBD1 or TRBD2 may fit D (6 bases each). The germline CDR1 and CDR2 sequences are MDHEN and SYDVKM. The CDR3 consists of 15 residues. Trimming removed 7 bases from V and 3 bases from J, with 15 bases in between. The DNA for the CDR3 is TGTGCCAGCACCCCCGGGGGACACTACACCGGGGAGCTGTTTTTT. It translates to CASTPGGHYTGELFF.

The J gene is TRBJ1-5, the V gene TRBV27; D is unresolved. Germline lookup yields CDR1 MNHEY and CDR2 SMNVEV (reference sequence). The CDR3 is 12 amino acids. V was cut by 5 bases and J by 4 bases, with 6 bases left in between. CDR3 DNA sequence: TGTGCCAGCAGTGCGAATAATCAGCCCCAGCATTTT. Its protein product is CASSANNQPQHF.

V usage is TRBV19 and J usage is TRBJ1-4, with 7 positions matching TRBD1. CDR1 is LNHDA, CDR2 SQIVND, per germline (reference sequence). The CDR3 runs 14 residues. V shed 8 bases, J shed 1 base, and the junction held 4 bases outside the gene matches. The CDR3 loop reads CASARTGTNEKLFF. The CDR3 nucleotides read TGTGCCAGTGCCAGGACAGGAACTAATGAAAAACTGTTTTTT. Full variable domain (outside the CDR3, taken from reference TRBV19 and TRBJ1-4): DGGITQSPKYLFRKEGQNVTLSCEQNLNHDAMYWYRQDPGQGLRLIYYSQIVNDFQKGDIAEGYSVSREKKESFPLTVTSAQKNPTAFYLCASARTGTNEKLFFGSGTQLSVL.

V and J are TRBV10-3 and TRBJ2-7, with a tentative D call TRBD2 (7 bases). The CDR3 loop spans 14 amino acids. The V and J ends lost 5 bases and 2 bases respectively, with 13 bases between them. Germline V lookup: CDR1 ENHRY, CDR2 SYGVKD. CDR3 nucleotides: TGTGCCATCAGTAGCGGGACACCCCCCTACGAGCAGTACTTC. Residues: CAISSGTPPYEQYF.